This T cell receptor (beta chain) was identified during a study of T-cell reconstitution after alpha-beta-depleted transplantation in children. Notes on the study in general: One year after transplant, T-cell counts and diversity came mostly from newly produced T cells.

The authors prepared the TCRbeta library with unique molecular identifiers. TCRdb processed the PCR reads anew with MiXCR; each CDR3 protein has one entry. The sample includes 250,000 to 400,000 distinct CDR3 sequences, roughly 25% seen only once; the top ten take about 10%. V was pared by 6 bases and J by 8 bases, with 16 bases between. This CDR3 has 12 amino acids. Germline loops: CDR1 SQVTM, CDR2 ANQGSEA. As for this clonotype: Its target is not known.

Sequenced material: PBMCs, mostly from graft donor cells, taken 180 days after TCRalphabeta/CD19-depleted stem cell transplant. This receptor was taken from a male patient aged 10 to 17 who had a stem cell transplant for acute lymphoblastic leukemia, so the T cells may come from the graft donor. J is TRBJ1-2 and V is TRBV29-1, with D maybe TRBD1 (5 bases). Written as DNA, the CDR3 is TGCAGCGTCCCAGGGACCGGTGGGGGCTACACCTTC. Protein product: CSVPGTGGGYTF.